These 15 T cell receptor beta chains were sequenced from one sample in a study of blood T cell repertoires in COVID-19 (dated by TCRdb to 2020 to 2021). Library generation was performed with the immunoSEQ multiplex PCR assay. Imported from immuneACCESS, the table was reduced by TCRdb to in-frame sequences with V and J called. These copies leave out some clones; in studies compared against another copy, an unresolved V gene accounts for under half, and the cause of the remainder is not known. In all, the sample holds 200,000 to 250,000 clones, and 70% to 90% of those were seen once. The ten largest clonotypes hold around 1.5% of the sample. The sequencing input was peripheral blood. Receptor source: a man aged 18 to 30 with active or convalescent COVID-19.

V gene TRBV11-3 combines with J gene TRBJ2-3; 9 bases align to TRBD2. The germline CDR1 and CDR2 sequences are SGHNT and YENEEA. Trimming took 5 bases from V and 2 from J; bases not matched to a gene: 14. CDR3 length equals 18 residues. This chain's CDR3 is CASSPGRTSGPITDTQYF. The DNA for the CDR3 is TGTGCCAGCAGCCCCGGCAGAACTAGCGGGCCGATCACAGATACGCAGTATTTT.

Here the CDR3 reads CASSPDRDRGGGELFF. The CDR3 DNA reads TGTGCCAGCAGCCCCGACCGGGACAGGGGTGGCGGGGAGCTGTTTTTT. The chain combines TRBV11-2 with TRBJ2-2; 10 bases are a match to TRBD1. Germline CDR1 reads SGHAT; CDR2 reads FQNNGV. The trim removed 5 bases at V and 7 bases at J, leaving 10 bases unmatched. CDR3 length equals 16 residues.

V and J are TRBV6-6 and TRBJ2-3, with D possibly being TRBD2 (5 bases). The germline V gene encodes CDR1 MNHNY and CDR2 SVGAGI (reference sequence). The CDR3 runs 15 residues. The germline V and J ends were trimmed by 0 bases and 2 bases, with 9 bases remaining between them. The CDR3 region is CASSYSSGFTDTQYF. The CDR3 DNA sequence: TGTGCCAGCAGTTACTCCAGCGGATTCACAGATACGCAGTATTTT.

The chain carries TRBV6-1 and TRBJ2-3, with 10 bases that match TRBD2. V dropped 2 bases and J dropped 4; count of bases not matched to a gene: 6. CDR1 is MNHNS and CDR2 is SASEGT in the germline V gene. The CDR3 has 16 amino acids. CDR3 sequence reads: CASSELAGDIADTQYF. CDR3 DNA: TGTGCCAGCAGTGAACTAGCGGGAGACATTGCAGATACGCAGTATTTT.

This clone was seen only once. The V call is TRBV7-8, the J call TRBJ2-7; D gene uncertain. Germline assignment: CDR1 SGHVS and CDR2 FQNEAQ. The ends were cut back, 3 bases at V and 0 bases at J, with 9 bases in the middle. The CDR3 spans 14 residues. Written as DNA, the CDR3 is TGTGCCAGCAGCTTGGGCAGGTACTCCTACGAGCAGTACTTC. Translated: CASSLGRYSYEQYF.

This sequence joins TRBV28 and TRBJ2-7; maybe TRBD2 (5 bases). There are 13 residues in the CDR3. Germline assignment: CDR1 MDHEN and CDR2 SYDVKM. The ends were cut back, 8 bases at V and 1 base at J, with 12 bases in the middle. CDR3 in amino acids: CASDEGPSYEQYF. In nucleotides, the CDR3 is TGTGCCAGCGATGAGGGCCCTTCCTACGAGCAGTACTTC.

V and J are TRBV6-5 and TRBJ2-7; 12 nucleotides line up with TRBD2. V lost 6 bases and J lost 5; bases outside the gene matches: 8. CDR3 length: 15 amino acids. From germline, CDR1 is MNHEY and CDR2 SVGAGI. The CDR3 nucleotides are TGTGCCAGCAGCTCGACTAGCGGGAGTAGCCACGAGCAGTACTTC. It yields the protein CASSSTSGSSHEQYF.

This chain joins TRBV2 and TRBJ1-5; D is unclear. CDR3 length: 12 residues. Deletions cut 7 bases from V and 1 base from J, with 5 bases between. The germline gives CDR1 SNHLY, CDR2 FYNNEI. This CDR3 reads CASTRSNQPQHF. In DNA form, the CDR3 reads TGTGCCAGCACCAGAAGCAATCAGCCCCAGCATTTT.

The rearrangement uses TRBV11-2 and TRBJ2-7, with D possibly being TRBD2 (5 bases). Trimming pared 1 base from V and 3 bases from J, leaving 10 bases between. Germline V gives CDR1 SGHAT, CDR2 FQNNGV. The CDR3 totals 14 residues. The CDR3 protein is CASSLGAGHYEQYF. CDR3 nucleotide sequence: TGTGCCAGCAGCTTAGGGGCGGGCCACTACGAGCAGTACTTC.

The J gene is TRBJ2-1, the V gene TRBV24-1; 9 positions agree with TRBD2. Germline CDR1 KGHDR, CDR2 SFDVKD. The V segment lost 1 base and the J segment 4 bases; nucleotides outside the gene matches: 4. This CDR3 is 16 amino acids long. This CDR3 reads CATSDLSAGGYNEQFF. DNA for the CDR3: TGTGCCACCAGTGATTTATCGGCGGGAGGGTACAATGAGCAGTTCTTC.

The chain combines TRBV18 with TRBJ1-4; D remains unclear. The germline V and J ends were trimmed by 3 bases and 0 bases, with 8 bases remaining between them. The germline gives CDR1 KGHSH, CDR2 LQKENI. This CDR3 contains 15 residues. The CDR3 is CASSPPQSTNEKLFF. CDR3 nucleotides: TGTGCCAGCTCACCCCCCCAGTCAACTAATGAAAAACTGTTTTTT.

This clone came up once. The V call is TRBV5-6, the J call TRBJ1-5; D call uncertain. The germline V gene encodes CDR1 SGHDT and CDR2 YYEEEE. This CDR3 has 15 residues. The germline V and J ends were trimmed by 2 bases and 6 bases, with 15 bases remaining between them. The CDR3 DNA reads TGTGCCAGCAGCTTTTTTAACAGTATGAGTCAGCCCCAGCATTTT. This translates into CASSFFNSMSQPQHF.

This clone was seen only a few times. The chain employs TRBV28 and TRBJ1-4; a possible D gene is TRBD1 (6 bases). Germline V CDR1 and CDR2: MDHEN, SYDVKM. The CDR3 totals 15 residues. V lost 10 bases to trimming and J lost 4 bases, with 19 bases between them. The CDR3 region is CATIDAGAHNEKLFF. The CDR3 DNA reads as TGTGCCACCATAGATGCGGGGGCCCATAATGAAAAACTGTTTTTT.

This chain connects TRBV30 to TRBJ1-5; 11 bases match TRBD1. The CDR3 extends over 14 amino acids. CDR1 is GTSNPN, CDR2 SVGIG, per germline (reference sequence). The junction had 1 base not matched to a gene; V was cut back by 1 base and J by 5 bases. In DNA form, the CDR3 reads TGTGCCTGGAGTGCGGACAGGGGGCATCAGCCCCAGCATTTT. As protein: CAWSADRGHQPQHF.

The chain couples TRBV9 to TRBJ2-3, with 7 bases lining up with TRBD1. V shed 4 bases and J 6 bases; nucleotides not matched to a gene: 11. Germline V gene data show CDR1 as SGDLS and CDR2 as YYNGEE. The CDR3 contains 15 residues. The CDR3 is CASSQDQRGGDTQYF. The CDR3, as DNA: TGTGCCAGCAGCCAGGACCAGAGAGGGGGCGATACGCAGTATTTT.